This TCR beta chain was retrieved from a study of blood T cell repertoires in COVID-19. The method was immunoSEQ multiplex PCR; TCRdb's version includes in-frame clones alone and lacks a portion of them. The sample holds about 100,000 clones; 80% are singletons and the top ten take approximately 29%. The CDR3 is 16 residues long. Germline assignment: CDR1 SGHTS and CDR2 YDEGEE. V was clipped by 3 bases and J by 0 bases; unmatched bases: 6. Sequences were obtained from peripheral blood. V is TRBV5-8 and J is TRBJ2-5; TRBD2 agrees at 9 bases. This receptor was taken from a man between 65 and 80 years old with active or convalescent COVID-19. The CDR3 loop is CASSSRLAEYQETQYF. The CDR3 nucleotides are TGTGCCAGCAGCTCCAGACTAGCGGAGTACCAAGAGACCCAGTACTTC.